Below, 2 T cell receptor beta chains from the same sample are listed, as sequenced in a study of early T cells in non-severe SARS-CoV-2 infection. TCRdb reprocessed the 5' RACE reads via MiXCR and lists one record per CDR3 protein. The table includes approximately 75,000 distinct CDR3 sequences, 4.6% detected once. The specimen comprised whole blood, sampled at baseline. These receptors originate from an adult who was a healthcare worker with PCR-confirmed SARS-CoV-2 infection or an uninfected control (not recorded which). The donor label of this sample is uncertain.

This clonotype was seen more than once but under ten times. This chain links TRBV6-5 with TRBJ1-2; D is unclear. CDR1 and CDR2 from the germline V gene are MNHEY and SVGAGI. The CDR3 runs to 17 residues. V was pared by 3 bases and J by 6 bases, with 23 bases between. The chain's CDR3 is CASSYNSGKGPLDGYTF. The DNA of the CDR3 is TGTGCCAGCAGTTATAATTCCGGCAAGGGCCCTCTGGATGGCTACACCTTC.

This clonotype was detected ten times or more. The rearrangement joins TRBV4-3 to TRBJ2-5; possible D gene TRBD2, 5 bases. The V end was cut by 1 base, the J end by 5 bases, with 8 bases between. The V gene's germline CDR1 is LGHNA and CDR2 YSLEER. This CDR3 has 13 residues. The CDR3 bases are TGCGCCAGCAGCCAAGCTTCGGGGGAGACCCAGTACTTC. It specifies CASSQASGETQYF.